This is a list of T cell receptor beta chains from one sample in a study of molecular identifiers for immune sequencing clone quantification. Via MiXCR, TCRdb re-called the PCR reads, giving one row per CDR3 protein. The table records about 640,000 distinct CDR3 sequences, about 20% of them present only once. The sequencing sample was made of naive CD8+ T cells from blood, with Jurkat cell RNA spiked in. These receptors were obtained from a human donor in good health. Some libraries in this study had Jurkat cell RNA spiked in. CDR3s include the opening cysteine and the closing phenylalanine or tryptophan. A D gene is named only where the DNA matches it firmly. Only some rows state a clone size, as once, few, many or a class for expanded clones.

v_call	d_call	clone_size	j_call	cdr3_nt	cdr3_aa
TRBV27	.	many	TRBJ2-3	TGTGCCAGCAGCGTTTATCAGGGTAGCACAGATACGCAGTATTTT	CASSVYQGSTDTQYF
TRBV19	.	few	TRBJ2-7	TGTGCCAGTAGTATAGGACATAGGGGCGCCGGCGAGCAGTACTTC	CASSIGHRGAGEQYF
TRBV4-3	.	many	TRBJ2-3	TGCGCCAGCAGCAAAAGCGGATCCTCCAGCACAGATACGCAGTATTTT	CASSKSGSSSTDTQYF
TRBV19	.	.	TRBJ1-4	TGTGCCAGTAGTTGGGGGGAAAGAGCAACTAATGAAAAACTGTTTTTT	CASSWGERATNEKLFF
TRBV9	TRBD2	many	TRBJ2-2	TGTGCCAGCAGCGTAGTAGCGGGAGGAAGGACCGGGGAGCTGTTTTTT	CASSVVAGGRTGELFF
TRBV6-5	TRBD1	many	TRBJ1-6	TGTGCCAGCAGTTACGCGACAGGGGGCTATAATTCACCCCTCCACTTT	CASSYATGGYNSPLHF
TRBV29-1	.	.	TRBJ2-1	TGCAGCGTCGCGGACAGCTACAATGAGCAGTTCTTC	CSVADSYNEQFF
TRBV2	.	many	TRBJ2-5	TGTGCCAGCAGTGATGCTAGGGACCTAAAAGAGACCCAGTACTTC	CASSDARDLKETQYF
TRBV7-2	TRBD2	many	TRBJ2-3	TGTGCCAGCAGCCGCCCCGTCGCGGGAGATACAGATACGCAGTATTTT	CASSRPVAGDTDTQYF
TRBV7-9	.	many	TRBJ2-7	TGTGCCAGCAGCGATTCCAGCGGCTCCTGGTACTTC	CASSDSSGSWYF
TRBV28	.	.	TRBJ2-1	TGTGCCAGCAGCCCCGCGTGGACCTACAATGAGCAGTTCTTC	CASSPAWTYNEQFF
TRBV18	.	many	TRBJ2-5	TGTGCCAGCTCACCACGGCTCCAAGGGGGATGGGAGACCCAGTACTTC	CASSPRLQGGWETQYF
TRBV12-3/TRBV12-4	.	.	TRBJ2-2	TGTGCCGGCAGTTTCCCTCCAGGCGGGGCAACGAACACCGGGGAGCTGTTTTTT	CAGSFPPGGATNTGELFF
TRBV5-4	.	many	TRBJ1-1	TGTGCCAGCAGCCATGGACAAGAAGCTTTCTTT	CASSHGQEAFF
TRBV11-3	.	many	TRBJ2-7	TGTGCCAGCAGCGCTGCAGGGCAAGGATCCTACGAGCAGTACTTC	CASSAAGQGSYEQYF
TRBV6-4	.	many	TRBJ2-1	TGTGCCAGCAGTGAGTTTCCCGGTCATCGGGAGCAGTTCTTC	CASSEFPGHREQFF
TRBV27	.	few	TRBJ2-1	TGTGCCAGCAGTGCGTCCTTAAAATTGTCGGGCAATGAGCAGTTCTTC	CASSASLKLSGNEQFF
TRBV5-3	TRBD1	.	TRBJ2-7	TGTGCCAGCAGCGAGGGGACAGCCTACGAGCGGTACTTC	CASSEGTAYERYF
TRBV19	TRBD2	few	TRBJ2-3	TGTGCCAGTAGTATAGGTGCTAGCGGGAGAGGGGCAGATACGCAGTATTTT	CASSIGASGRGADTQYF
TRBV4-3	.	few	TRBJ2-7	TGCGCCAGCAGCCAAGATCGGGTCAGCTCCTACGAGCAGTACTTC	CASSQDRVSSYEQYF
TRBV5-5	.	.	TRBJ2-7	TGTGCCAGCAGTTTCGACAGTTTCTACGAGCAGTACTTC	CASSFDSFYEQYF
TRBV6-5	.	many	TRBJ2-3	TGTGCCACTTCTTTGGTGGGGTCCCCAGATACGCAGTATTTT	CATSLVGSPDTQYF
TRBV7-9	.	many	TRBJ2-5	TGTGCCAGCAGCGGACTGACAAGATCCTCGTACCAAGAGACCCAGTACTTC	CASSGLTRSSYQETQYF
TRBV5-4	TRBD2	many	TRBJ2-2	TGTGCCAGCAGCTTGGGGCTAGCGGGGAACACCGGGGAGCTGTTTTTT	CASSLGLAGNTGELFF
TRBV12-3/TRBV12-4	.	many	TRBJ2-5	TGTGCCAGCAGCCCAAGATACGAGACCCAGTACTTC	CASSPRYETQYF
TRBV15	TRBD1	many	TRBJ2-7	TGTGCCACCAGTACCTTCAGGGGGAACGAGCAGTACTTC	CATSTFRGNEQYF
TRBV12-3/TRBV12-4	.	many	TRBJ1-5	TGTGCCAGCAGTTTAGCTCGGGGCGGTCAGCCCCAGCATTTT	CASSLARGGQPQHF
TRBV7-9	.	many	TRBJ2-7	TGTGCCAGCAGCTTGCGGGACACGGGATACGAGCAGTACTTC	CASSLRDTGYEQYF
TRBV20-1	TRBD2	many	TRBJ2-7	TGCAGTGCTCGACCGGGACTAGCTTACGAGCAGTACTTC	CSARPGLAYEQYF
TRBV24-1	.	many	TRBJ2-1	TGTGCCACCAGTGATTTGAGGCTAGACGACGAGCAGTTCTTC	CATSDLRLDDEQFF
TRBV7-9	TRBD1	.	TRBJ2-5	TGTGCCAGCAGCTTAGCGGCCAGGGGGCTGGAGACCCAGTACTTC	CASSLAARGLETQYF
TRBV9	.	.	TRBJ1-5	TGTGCCAGCAGCGTAGTGGGGGACCCTAATCAGCCCCAGCATTTT	CASSVVGDPNQPQHF
TRBV9	.	many	TRBJ2-2	TGTGCCAGCAAGCAGGCGAACACCGGGGAGCTGTTTTTT	CASKQANTGELFF
TRBV6-5	.	.	TRBJ1-1	TGTGCCAGCAGCAGCATGGACACTGAAGCTTTCTTT	CASSSMDTEAFF
TRBV4-3	.	many	TRBJ2-3	TGCGCCAGCAGCCAGACTACAGGGTACGCAGATACGCAGTATTTT	CASSQTTGYADTQYF
TRBV28	TRBD2	many	TRBJ2-5	TGTGCCAGCAGAGCGGGAGAAGTGGTCAGGGAGACCCAGTACTTC	CASRAGEVVRETQYF
TRBV4-1	.	few	TRBJ1-1	TGCGCCAGCAGCCAAGTGCAAGGGGGGACTGAAGCTTTCTTT	CASSQVQGGTEAFF
TRBV24-1	.	many	TRBJ2-1	TGTGCCACCAGTCTCACAGAAAATGAGCAGTTCTTC	CATSLTENEQFF
TRBV12-5	TRBD1	.	TRBJ2-5	TGTGCTAGTGGTTTGGGGACAGGGGATGAGACCCAGTACTTC	CASGLGTGDETQYF
TRBV3-1	.	few	TRBJ2-1	TGTGCCAGCAGCCAAGATTACGGAGAGCTATACAATGAGCAGTTCTTC	CASSQDYGELYNEQFF
TRBV2	TRBD2	.	TRBJ2-4	TGTGCCAGCAGGCCTAGCGGGGGGGCGGTCGATAACATTCAGTACTTC	CASRPSGGAVDNIQYF
TRBV7-9	.	many	TRBJ1-5	TGTGCCAGCAGCTTAGACCCGAATCAGCCCCAGCATTTT	CASSLDPNQPQHF
TRBV6-5	.	.	TRBJ2-2	TGTGCCAGCAGTGCCTCGAGGGGGAACACCGGGGAGCTGTTTTTT	CASSASRGNTGELFF
TRBV19	.	.	TRBJ1-5	TGTGCCAGTACCCCCTGGTCAGGAATTAATCAGCCCCAGCATTTT	CASTPWSGINQPQHF
TRBV9	.	few	TRBJ2-2	TGTGCCAGCAGCGTCGACAGACAGAGTGACGGGGAGCTGTTTTTT	CASSVDRQSDGELFF
TRBV11-1	TRBD1	.	TRBJ2-7	TGTGCCAGCAGCGAGGACAGGATCAACTACGAGCAGTACTTC	CASSEDRINYEQYF
TRBV9	.	many	TRBJ2-3	TGTGCCAGCAGCGTAGCCCGACGACCGTATACAGATACGCAGTATTTT	CASSVARRPYTDTQYF
TRBV7-9	TRBD2	many	TRBJ2-3	TGTGCCAGCAGCTTCTCGACTAGCGGGGGGAGAGATACGCAGTATTTT	CASSFSTSGGRDTQYF
TRBV15	.	many	TRBJ1-5	TGTGCCACCAGCGGAAGTTCTAGCAATCAGCCCCAGCATTTT	CATSGSSSNQPQHF
TRBV6-2/TRBV6-3	.	.	TRBJ2-7	TGTGCCAGCAGTTATGACCACACGGCTTCCTACGAGCAGTACTTC	CASSYDHTASYEQYF
TRBV7-9	TRBD2	.	TRBJ2-1	TGTGCCAGCAGCTCACAGGGACTAGCGGGACCCTTCGATGAGCGGTTCTTC	CASSSQGLAGPFDERFF
TRBV18	.	few	TRBJ1-4	TGTGCCAGCTCACGGGATTACAACGCCGAAAAACTGTTTTTT	CASSRDYNAEKLFF
TRBV4-1	TRBD1	many	TRBJ2-1	TGCGCCAGCAGCCTTCCAGGGGGCGCCTTGGACAATGAGCAGTTCTTC	CASSLPGGALDNEQFF
TRBV4-2	.	many	TRBJ1-1	TGTGCCAGCAGCCAACGGGATCATTTATCTGTCGCTGAAGCTTTCTTT	CASSQRDHLSVAEAFF
TRBV19	.	.	TRBJ2-2	TGTGCCAGTAGTATAGATGAAGGAGGGCGAGGGACCGGGGAGCTGTTTTTT	CASSIDEGGRGTGELFF
TRBV4-1	TRBD2	few	TRBJ2-1	TGCGCCAGCAGCCCGATAGCGGGAGCCTCCAATGAGCAGTTCTTC	CASSPIAGASNEQFF
TRBV28	.	many	TRBJ2-3	TGTGCCAGCAGTTTCGTGCGTTGGGATACGCAGTATTTT	CASSFVRWDTQYF